Below, 31 T cell receptor beta chains from the same sample are listed, as sequenced in a study of blood T cells in healthy people across ages (dated by TCRdb to the mid-2010s). Library generation was performed with 5' RACE. Sequencing relied on an Illumina HiSeq 2500. A second roughly 6 to 11 cycle PCR used a sample-barcoded 5' primer and a J-beta primer mix. The public reads were quality trimmed at Q25 with fastp and then assembled into clones with MiXCR by TCRdb, keeping productive beta chains. Identical CDR3 proteins give one entry, which carries the most common genes and DNA. This sample holds around 800,000 distinct CDR3 sequences; around 24% were observed only once. The top ten constitute over 2.5% of the sample. These records were also assigned to another study, of T cells of mothers and their children.

The specimen sequenced was blood. The receptors derive from a boy between 10 and 17 years old in good health.

This clonotype was picked up a small number of times. This chain joins TRBV6-1 and TRBJ2-5; 11 bases line up with TRBD2. The CDR3 spans 14 residues. CDR1 and CDR2 (germline): MNHNS, SASEGT. V was clipped by 9 bases and J by 5 bases; unmatched bases: 8. Here the CDR3 reads CASLSGGAGETQYF. In DNA form, the CDR3 reads TGTGCCAGTCTTAGCGGGGGGGCCGGGGAGACCCAGTACTTC.

This chain connects TRBV10-3 to TRBJ1-4, with TRBD1 identical over 8 bases. Germline-derived CDR1 and CDR2 are ENHRY and SYGVKD. The V gene end was trimmed by 6 bases and the J gene end by 0 bases; junction bases not matched to a gene: 3. CDR3 length: 15 amino acids. CDR3 loop: CAIRGQGATNEKLFF. The CDR3 nucleotides are TGTGCCATCAGAGGACAGGGCGCAACTAATGAAAAACTGTTTTTT.

The chain employs TRBV25-1 and TRBJ2-5, with D unclear. This CDR3 is built from 15 residues. Germline CDR1 reads MGHDK; CDR2 reads SYGVNS. The germline V and J ends were trimmed by 2 bases and 2 bases, with 12 bases remaining between them. The CDR3 region is CASSETAAFQETQYF. The CDR3 coding sequence is TGTGCCAGCAGTGAAACGGCAGCTTTTCAAGAGACCCAGTACTTC.

The table lists this clonotype with a few counts. This chain joins TRBV7-2 and TRBJ1-5; D is undetermined. V gave up 4 bases and J gave up 1 base, with 11 bases separating them. The CDR3 is 15 residues long. CDR1 and CDR2 (germline): SGHTA, FQGNSA. CDR3 amino acids: CASSSPGSSNQPQHF. The CDR3 DNA reads as TGTGCCAGCAGCTCCCCCGGCAGCAGCAATCAGCCCCAGCATTTT.

The V gene is TRBV29-1, the J gene TRBJ2-3; 12 nucleotides match TRBD2. V lost 4 bases and J lost 2; bases outside the gene matches: 4. CDR3 size: 15 residues. Looked up from germline, CDR1 is SQVTM and CDR2 is ANQGSEA. The chain's CDR3 is CSVGRTSGATDTQYF. The CDR3 DNA reads as TGCAGCGTTGGACGGACTAGCGGGGCCACAGATACGCAGTATTTT.

This clonotype came up a few times. The chain uses TRBV4-2 and TRBJ1-1, with a possible D match to TRBD1 (5 bases). V lost 3 bases and J 2 bases, leaving 13 bases between the germline ends. The CDR3 runs to 15 residues. Per the germline V gene, CDR1 is LGHNA and CDR2 is YNFKEQ. CDR3 in amino acids: CASSQYRQTNTEAFF. CDR3 DNA sequence: TGTGCCAGCAGCCAGTATCGACAGACCAACACTGAAGCTTTCTTT.

CDR3 residues: CASNSDREQTQYF. The CDR3 nucleotides are TGTGCCAGCAACTCGGACAGGGAACAGACCCAGTACTTC. This chain connects TRBV7-9 to TRBJ2-5; 8 bases line up with TRBD1. CDR1 is SEHNR and CDR2 is FQNEAQ in the germline V gene (reference sequence). J was trimmed by 6 bases and V by 7 bases; bases with no gene match: 7. This CDR3 comprises 13 residues.

This clonotype was seen only a few times. This chain uses TRBV18 with TRBJ2-1, with 8 nucleotides matching TRBD1. From germline, CDR1 is KGHSH and CDR2 LQKENI. This CDR3 contains 17 residues. Losses at the gene ends were 2 bases for V and 9 bases for J; bases not matched to a gene: 15. CDR3 sequence: CASSPWGQEPARGEQFF. The CDR3 coding sequence is TGTGCCAGCTCACCATGGGGACAGGAGCCGGCCAGGGGTGAGCAGTTCTTC. Looking up the rest from reference TRBV18 and TRBJ2-1 gives the full variable domain: NAGVMQNPRHLVRRRGQEARLRCSPMKGHSHVYWYRQLPEEGLKFMVYLQKENIIDESGMPKERFSAEFPKEGPSILRIQQVVRGDSAAYFCASSPWGQEPARGEQFFGPGTRLTVL.

The V and J genes are TRBV10-3 and TRBJ2-4; D not resolved. Germline values: CDR1 ENHRY, CDR2 SYGVKD. The germline V and J ends were trimmed by 3 bases and 0 bases, with 6 bases remaining between them. The CDR3 length is 14 residues. The chain's CDR3 is CAISDRLAKNIQYF. CDR3 nucleotides: TGTGCCATCAGTGACCGGCTAGCCAAAAACATTCAGTACTTC.

This clonotype was counted only a few times. This sequence joins TRBV27 and TRBJ1-6; a weak D match, TRBD1 (5 bases). There are 13 residues in the CDR3. Per the germline V gene, CDR1 is MNHEY and CDR2 is SMNVEV (reference sequence). V was shortened by 5 bases and J by 10 bases, with 12 bases between the two germline ends. CDR3 bases: TGTGCCAGCAGTGGGACCGAAGGCTCACCCCTCCACTTT. Residues: CASSGTEGSPLHF.

This clonotype came up many times. The CDR3 loop reads CASSFDSSYEQYF. In nucleotides, the CDR3 is TGTGCCAGCAGTTTTGACAGCTCCTACGAGCAGTACTTC. The V gene is TRBV27, the J gene TRBJ2-5, with a tentative D call TRBD1 (5 bases). The assigned J gene may be wrong: the sequence end matches TRBJ2-7 better. The germline gives CDR1 MNHEY, CDR2 SMNVEV (reference sequence). The CDR3 length is 13 residues.

This clonotype turned up a few times. The chain is built from TRBV7-2 and TRBJ1-2; D is undetermined. CDR1 and CDR2 from the germline V gene are SGHTA and FQGNSA. The CDR3 covers 13 residues. V was pared by 1 base and J by 8 bases, with 11 bases between. The CDR3 region is CASSLGPFGGYTF. The CDR3 DNA is TGTGCCAGCAGCTTAGGTCCCTTCGGGGGCTACACCTTC.

The chain employs TRBV12-3 or TRBV12-4 and TRBJ2-5; D call uncertain. Near its end, the DNA agrees better with TRBJ2-7, so the J call may be wrong. CDR3 length: 15 amino acids. The CDR3 bases are TGTGCCAGCAGTTTATCAAGCAGCCTCTCCTACGAGCAGTACTTC. It is translated as CASSLSSSLSYEQYF.

V is TRBV20-1 and J is TRBJ2-4; D unclear. Germline values: CDR1 DFQATT, CDR2 SNEGSKA (reference sequence). Trimming pared 3 bases from V and 8 bases from J, leaving 11 bases between. CDR3 length equals 12 residues. The CDR3 spells CSASGQRDIQYF. For the CDR3, the DNA is TGCAGTGCTAGCGGGCAGAGAGACATTCAGTACTTC.

This clonotype has more than one count but fewer than ten. An end of the junction differs from the germline gene, which may be a read error. The chain links TRBV5-6 to TRBJ1-5, with D possibly being TRBD1 (6 bases). CDR3 size: 17 residues. The germline V gene has CDR1 SGHDT and CDR2 YYEEEE. In DNA form, the CDR3 reads TGTGCCTGCAGCTTGACAGGTAGCGGGTATGGCAATCAGCCCCAGCATTTT. Protein product: CACSLTGSGYGNQPQHF.

In its sample, this clonotype was seen a few times. V and J are TRBV27 and TRBJ2-3; TRBD2 aligns across 7 bases. The V gene end was trimmed by 10 bases and the J gene end by 2 bases; junction bases not matched to a gene: 9. CDR1 and CDR2 from the germline V gene are MNHEY and SMNVEV (reference sequence). The CDR3 runs 14 residues. The CDR3 loop reads CATNPAGITDTQYF. DNA of the CDR3: TGTGCCACCAACCCAGCGGGGATCACAGATACGCAGTATTTT.

This clonotype was seen only a few times. The V call is TRBV19, the J call TRBJ1-4, with a possible D match to TRBD1 (6 bases). Germline CDR1 is LNHDA and CDR2 is SQIVND (reference sequence). V dropped 11 bases and J dropped 8 bases, with 21 bases sitting between them. The CDR3 consists of 14 residues. This CDR3 reads CAASETGYREKLFF. The CDR3 region has the DNA TGTGCCGCATCCGAAACAGGGTACCGCGAAAAACTGTTTTTT.

The chain combines TRBV30 with TRBJ2-5; D possibly corresponds to TRBD2 (5 bases). The DNA end favors TRBJ2-7, so the J call may be wrong. From germline, CDR1 is GTSNPN and CDR2 SVGIG (reference sequence). The CDR3 spans 13 residues. The CDR3 DNA follows: TGTGCCTGGTTCCCCCGGGGTTCCTACGAGCAGTACTTC. Protein: CAWFPRGSYEQYF.

This clonotype came up a few times. The rearrangement links TRBV29-1 to TRBJ2-5, with D unclear. The germline V gene encodes CDR1 SQVTM and CDR2 ANQGSEA. This CDR3 comprises 15 residues. V shed 4 bases and J shed 2 bases, with 17 bases lying between them. The CDR3 DNA follows: TGCAGCGTTGCTAATCCTGGGGATTGGCAAGAGACCCAGTACTTC. It translates to CSVANPGDWQETQYF.

This clonotype was observed a few times. Here the CDR3 reads CASSLGTGGGQYF. Written as DNA, the CDR3 is TGTGCCAGCAGCCTCGGGACCGGCGGCGGGCAGTACTTC. This rearrangement joins TRBV7-9 to TRBJ2-7; D assignment may be TRBD1 or TRBD2 (5 bases each). Trimming cost V 5 bases and J 9 bases, with 17 bases left between them. The CDR3 is 13 residues long. The germline CDR1 and CDR2 sequences are SEHNR and FQNEAQ (reference sequence).

This clonotype was observed at least ten times. The chain joins TRBV12-3 or TRBV12-4 to TRBJ1-2; D call uncertain. V was shortened by 6 bases and J by 0 bases, with 8 bases between the two germline ends. CDR3 length equals 13 residues. CDR3 residues: CASSFGSNYGYTF. CDR3 bases: TGTGCCAGCAGCTTCGGTTCTAACTATGGCTACACCTTC.

This clonotype was seen more than once but under ten times. At one end, the junction sequence differs from germline, possibly due to a read error. The chain joins TRBV25-1 to TRBJ1-3; D gene ambiguous. Germline CDR1 MGHDK, CDR2 SYGVNS. The CDR3 is 14 amino acids. This CDR3 is CASSEPGSGNTMYF. The CDR3 DNA reads as TGTGCCAGCAGTGAACCTGGCTCTGGAAACACCATGTATTTT.

The table lists this clonotype with a few counts. This chain joins TRBV6-1 and TRBJ1-1; a weak D match, TRBD1 (5 bases). The germline gives CDR1 MNHNS, CDR2 SASEGT. This CDR3 is 14 amino acids long. Trimming removed 7 bases from V and 5 bases from J, with 17 bases in between. The CDR3 loop is CASTLNGGSTEAFF. DNA for the CDR3: TGTGCCAGCACCCTAAACGGGGGGTCTACTGAAGCTTTCTTT.

The chain recombines TRBV9 with TRBJ2-5; 7 bases are a match to TRBD2. The CDR3 covers 14 residues. CDR1 is SGDLS and CDR2 is YYNGEE in the germline V gene. Unmatched junction bases numbered 11, after V lost 4 bases and J lost 8 bases. The CDR3 region is CASSPGRGLLTQYF. The CDR3 bases are TGTGCCAGCAGCCCCGGGCGGGGGTTATTAACCCAGTACTTC.

The chain's CDR3 is CASSGIEQYF. The DNA for the CDR3 is TGTGCCAGCTCGGGGATCGAGCAGTACTTC. J is TRBJ2-1 and V is TRBV6-1, with a weak D call TRBD2 (5 bases). The DNA end lines up better with TRBJ2-7; the J call may be wrong. Looked up from germline, CDR1 is MNHNS and CDR2 is SASEGT. The CDR3 is 10 residues long.

The gene calls are TRBV18 and TRBJ2-4, with 7 bases matching TRBD2. Germline V gene sequence: CDR1 KGHSH, CDR2 LQKENI. Trimming removed 11 bases from V and 8 bases from J; junction bases left unmatched: 9. The CDR3 loop spans 12 amino acids. The CDR3 loop is CAPSGGIHIQYF. DNA for the CDR3: TGTGCCCCTTCGGGGGGTATACACATTCAGTACTTC.

The J gene is TRBJ2-7, the V gene TRBV5-1, with D possibly TRBD2 on 6 matching bases. Trimming took off 4 bases at V and 2 bases at J, with 13 bases between the two ends. This CDR3 is 14 amino acids long. Germline CDR1 SGHRS, CDR2 YFSETQ. CDR3: CASSGGTPAYEQYF. In nucleotides, the CDR3 is TGCGCCAGCAGCGGCGGGACGCCCGCCTACGAGCAGTACTTC.

In this sample, this clonotype turned up a few times. The chain employs TRBV5-1 and TRBJ2-5; no definite D call. CDR3 length: 16 amino acids. Trimming removed 1 base from V and 2 bases from J, with 15 bases in between. Germline V gene sequence: CDR1 SGHRS, CDR2 YFSETQ. The DNA for the CDR3 is TGCGCCAGCAGCTTGAGGGCGGCGCTGAATCAAGAGACCCAGTACTTC. Translated, it gives CASSLRAALNQETQYF.

The J gene is TRBJ2-1, the V gene TRBV4-1; D call uncertain. The J call may be in error: the DNA end matches TRBJ2-7 better. CDR3 length equals 14 residues. Germline V gene data show CDR1 as MGHRA and CDR2 as YSYEKL. Written as DNA, the CDR3 is TGCGCCAGCAGCCAAACGGAATCTGACTACGAGCAGTACTTC. Its translation is CASSQTESDYEQYF.

This clonotype occurred a few times. This chain joins TRBV29-1 and TRBJ1-1; D is undetermined. V was cut by 3 bases and J by 0 bases, with 11 bases left in between. The CDR3 consists of 14 residues. CDR1 SQVTM and CDR2 ANQGSEA come from the germline V gene. CDR3 in amino acids: CSVEGKKMNTEAFF. CDR3 nucleotide sequence: TGCAGCGTTGAGGGAAAGAAGATGAACACTGAAGCTTTCTTT.

There are a few counts of this clonotype. The chain uses TRBV5-1 and TRBJ2-4; 7 bases agree with TRBD1. J lost 7 bases, V lost 0 bases, and 7 bases had no gene match. Germline CDR1 and CDR2: SGHRS and YFSETQ. CDR3 size: 15 residues. The CDR3 region is CASSLGWGQNNIQYF. DNA of the CDR3: TGCGCCAGCAGCTTGGGGTGGGGACAGAACAACATTCAGTACTTC.